This T cell receptor beta chain stems from a study of shared clonotypes between healthy human individuals. Study at large: Plates per donor: three CD4 naive, three CD4 memory, two CD8 naive, one CD8 memory.

CDR3 length: 13 amino acids. Per germline, CDR1 LGHNA and CDR2 YNFKEQ. Trimming took 3 bases from V and 3 from J, leaving 9 bases between them. Findings of the study overall: Relative to clonotypes present in all four donors, those not shared had lower generation probabilities.

Of note for this clone: Its antigen is unknown.

For every subset, genomic DNA was evenly distributed across several immunoSEQ plates. The table came from immunoSEQ multiplex PCR; TCRdb's copy has only in-frame clones and leaves some out. Here the sample spans hundreds of thousands of clones, around 90% being singletons. Positive CCR7 selection of CD45RO-negative cells yielded the naive CD8 cells, and terminally differentiated effector memory CD45RA+ cells were excluded. The origin of this receptor is a man in his thirties or forties in good health. The sample was naive CD8+ T cells sorted from blood. The gene calls are TRBV4-2 and TRBJ2-7; D remains unclear. The CDR3 DNA follows: TGTGCCAGCAGCCAGGCGAAAAACTACGAGCAGTACTTC. Its protein is CASSQAKNYEQYF.